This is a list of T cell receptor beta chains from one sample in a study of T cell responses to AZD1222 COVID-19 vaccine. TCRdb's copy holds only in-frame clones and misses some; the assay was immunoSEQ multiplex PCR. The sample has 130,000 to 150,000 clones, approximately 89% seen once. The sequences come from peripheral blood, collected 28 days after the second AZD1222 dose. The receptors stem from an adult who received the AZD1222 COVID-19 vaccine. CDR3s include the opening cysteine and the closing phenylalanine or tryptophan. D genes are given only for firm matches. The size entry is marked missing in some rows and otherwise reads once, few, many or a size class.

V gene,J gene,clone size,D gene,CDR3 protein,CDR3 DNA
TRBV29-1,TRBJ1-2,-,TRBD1,CSVKGQGGNYGYTF,TGCAGCGTGAAAGGACAGGGAGGGAACTATGGCTACACCTTC
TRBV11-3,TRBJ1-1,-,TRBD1,CASSLIQGLMNTEAFF,TGTGCCAGCAGCCTAATACAGGGGTTAATGAACACTGAAGCTTTCTTT
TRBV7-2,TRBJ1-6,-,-,CASSSDGSSYNSPLHF,TGTGCCAGCAGCTCGGACGGGAGCTCCTATAATTCACCCCTCCACTTT
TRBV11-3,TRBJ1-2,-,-,CASSLDRADGYTF,TGTGCCAGCAGCTTAGACAGGGCTGATGGCTACACCTTC
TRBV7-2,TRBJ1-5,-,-,CASSLVGNQPQHF,TGTGCCAGCAGCTTAGTTGGCAATCAGCCCCAGCATTTT
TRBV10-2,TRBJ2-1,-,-,CASSEGRRNNEQFF,TGCGCCAGCAGTGAGGGGAGGCGGAACAATGAGCAGTTCTTC
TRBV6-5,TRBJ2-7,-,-,CASSYSGFGGYEQYF,TGTGCCAGCAGTTACTCGGGGTTCGGAGGGTACGAGCAGTACTTC
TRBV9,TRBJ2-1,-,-,CASSVRIEGWGNEQFF,TGTGCCAGCAGCGTACGGATAGAGGGTTGGGGAAATGAGCAGTTCTTC
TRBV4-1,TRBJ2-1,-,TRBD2,CASSQAPSGVPNEQFF,TGCGCCAGCAGCCAAGCTCCTAGCGGAGTCCCCAATGAGCAGTTCTTC
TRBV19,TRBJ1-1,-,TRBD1,CASSIEQGASSEAFF,TGTGCCAGTAGTATAGAACAGGGGGCTAGCTCTGAAGCTTTCTTT
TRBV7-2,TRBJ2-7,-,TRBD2,CASSFTGLAGGQLEEQYF,TGTGCCAGCAGCTTTACCGGACTAGCGGGAGGGCAGCTGGAAGAGCAGTACTTC
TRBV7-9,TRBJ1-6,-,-,CASSLAQQASPLHF,TGTGCCAGCAGCTTAGCACAGCAGGCATCACCCCTCCACTTT
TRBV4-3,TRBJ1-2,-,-,CASSQGAATRDYGYTF,TGCGCCAGCAGCCAAGGCGCGGCGACAAGGGATTATGGCTACACCTTC
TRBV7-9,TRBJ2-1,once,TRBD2,CASSSSGTSGIGEQFF,TGTGCCAGCAGCTCGTCCGGGACTAGCGGGATAGGGGAGCAGTTCTTC
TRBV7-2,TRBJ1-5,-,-,CASSLVFRGLQDQPQHF,TGTGCCAGCAGCTTAGTCTTCCGGGGACTCCAGGATCAGCCCCAGCATTTT
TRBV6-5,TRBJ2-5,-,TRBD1,CASTPNTGGVGTQYF,TGTGCCAGCACCCCGAACACAGGGGGCGTAGGGACCCAGTACTTC
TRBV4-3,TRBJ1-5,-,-,CASSQVYWPGQGAQPQHF,TGCGCCAGCAGCCAAGTTTATTGGCCCGGCCAGGGCGCGCAGCCCCAGCATTTT
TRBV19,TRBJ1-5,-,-,CASMVGRSSNQPQHF,TGTGCCAGTATGGTGGGCAGATCCAGCAATCAGCCCCAGCATTTT
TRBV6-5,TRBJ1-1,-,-,CATGQYQAEAFF,TGTGCCACCGGACAGTATCAGGCTGAAGCTTTCTTT
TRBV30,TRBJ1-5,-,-,CAWSVSGGGNQPQHF,TGTGCCTGGAGTGTAAGCGGCGGGGGAAATCAGCCCCAGCATTTT
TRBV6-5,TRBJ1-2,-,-,CASSQVAGLYGYTF,TGTGCCAGCAGCCAAGTGGCGGGACTCTATGGCTACACCTTC
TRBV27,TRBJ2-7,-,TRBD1,CASSSRDRASGEQYF,TGTGCCAGCAGTTCGAGGGACAGGGCTTCAGGGGAGCAGTACTTC
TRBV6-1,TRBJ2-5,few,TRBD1,CASSATAGQGYETQYF,TGTGCCAGCAGTGCAACCGCGGGACAGGGTTACGAGACCCAGTACTTC
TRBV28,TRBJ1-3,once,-,CASRNRDGNTIYF,TGTGCCAGCAGGAACAGGGACGGAAACACCATATATTTT
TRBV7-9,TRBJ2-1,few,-,CASSLPTGAYNEQFF,TGTGCCAGCAGCTTACCGACAGGAGCCTACAATGAGCAGTTCTTC
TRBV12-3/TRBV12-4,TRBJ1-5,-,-,CASSSGQPQHF,TGTGCCAGCAGTTCCGGTCAGCCCCAGCATTTT
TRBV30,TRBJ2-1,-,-,CACPAENNEQFF,TGTGCCTGCCCCGCGGAGAACAATGAGCAGTTCTTC
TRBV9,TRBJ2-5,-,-,CASSVGSLARETQYF,TGTGCCAGCAGCGTAGGTAGCCTAGCGCGAGAGACCCAGTACTTC
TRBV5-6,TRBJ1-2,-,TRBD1,CASSPWTGGRYGYTF,TGTGCCAGCAGCCCATGGACAGGGGGGCGGTACGGCTACACCTTC
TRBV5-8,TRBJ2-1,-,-,CASSSTLQGRNYNEQFF,TGTGCCAGCAGCTCAACCCTTCAGGGTCGAAACTACAATGAGCAGTTCTTC
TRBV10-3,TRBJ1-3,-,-,CAITPGSSGNTIYF,TGTGCCATCACACCGGGGAGCTCTGGAAACACCATATATTTT
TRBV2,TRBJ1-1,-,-,CASSWISTEAFF,TGTGCCAGCAGTTGGATCAGCACTGAAGCTTTCTTT